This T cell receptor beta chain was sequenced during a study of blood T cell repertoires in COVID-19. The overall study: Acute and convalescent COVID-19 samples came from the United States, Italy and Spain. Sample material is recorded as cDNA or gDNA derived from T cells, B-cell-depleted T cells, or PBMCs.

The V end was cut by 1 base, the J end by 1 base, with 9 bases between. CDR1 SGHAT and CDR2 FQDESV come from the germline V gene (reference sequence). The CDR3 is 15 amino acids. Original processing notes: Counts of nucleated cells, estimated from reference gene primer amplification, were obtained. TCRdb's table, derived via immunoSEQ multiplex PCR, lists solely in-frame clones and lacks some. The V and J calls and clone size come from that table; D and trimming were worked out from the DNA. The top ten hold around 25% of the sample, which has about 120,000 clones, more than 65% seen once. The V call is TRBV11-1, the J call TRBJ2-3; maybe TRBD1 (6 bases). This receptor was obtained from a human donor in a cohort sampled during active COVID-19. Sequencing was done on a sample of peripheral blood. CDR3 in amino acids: CASSLGSGGTDTQYF. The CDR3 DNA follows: TGTGCCAGCAGCTTAGGTTCAGGGGGCACAGATACGCAGTATTTT.